The 31 T cell receptor beta chains below all came from one sample that was sequenced in a study of T cell responses to AZD1222 COVID-19 vaccine. Method: immunoSEQ multiplex PCR; TCRdb's copy keeps in-frame clones and lacks some. The table lists 110,000 to 150,000 clones, 92% of them singletons, with less than 4.5% in the top ten. The sequenced sample was peripheral blood, obtained on day 0 of AZD1222 vaccination. The receptors stem from an adult in good health.

The rearrangement joins TRBV3-1 (or the pseudogene TRBV3-2) to TRBJ1-5, with D possibly TRBD1 on 5 matching bases. This CDR3 is 14 amino acids long. Per germline, CDR1 LGHDT and CDR2 YNNKEL (reference sequence). The V gene lost 1 base and the J gene lost 4 bases, with 8 bases spanning the gap. In nucleotides, the CDR3 is TGTGCCAGCAGCCAAGGAGGGGCAAATCAGCCCCAGCATTTT. Translating gives CASSQGGANQPQHF.

J is TRBJ1-2 and V is TRBV7-2; TRBD1 matches 7 bases. CDR3 length: 15 residues. Germline V gene data show CDR1 as SGHTA and CDR2 as FQGNSA. Germline trimming cut 4 bases from V and 5 bases from J; bases unmatched to any gene: 10. Here the CDR3 reads CASSSRQGSLYGYTF. CDR3 nucleotide sequence: TGTGCCAGCAGCTCGCGACAGGGTTCCTTATATGGCTACACCTTC.

This chain joins TRBV12-5 and TRBJ2-6, with D unclear. The germline V gene encodes CDR1 LGHNT and CDR2 FRNRAP. Between the trimmed V and J ends, which lost 1 base and 11 bases, there was a span of 3 bases. The CDR3 spans 11 residues. CDR3 sequence (DNA): TGTGCTAGTGGTTTGGGAGACGTCCTGACTTTC. It codes for CASGLGDVLTF. Full variable domain (outside the CDR3, taken from reference TRBV12-5 and TRBJ2-6): DARVTQTPRHKVTEMGQEVTMRCQPILGHNTVFWYRQTMMQGLELLAYFRNRAPLDDSGMPKDRFSAEMPDATLATLKIQPSEPRDSAVYFCASGLGDVLTFGAGSRLTVL.

V and J are TRBV27 and TRBJ1-4; TRBD1 matches 9 bases. This CDR3 contains 15 residues. Germline V gene lookup returns CDR1 MNHEY and CDR2 SMNVEV (reference sequence). V was pared by 6 bases and J by 6 bases, with 8 bases of the junction left unmatched. The CDR3 coding sequence is TGTGCCAGCAGAGAGACGACAGGGGGATATGAAAAACTGTTTTTT. Its protein product is CASRETTGGYEKLFF.

The rearrangement uses TRBV13 and TRBJ1-6; no reliable D call. V was cut by 3 bases and J by 8 bases, with 17 bases left in between. Germline loops: CDR1 PRHDT, CDR2 FYEKMQ (reference sequence). The CDR3 is 16 amino acids. The CDR3: CASSLSRPGGYSPLHF. DNA of the CDR3: TGTGCCAGCAGCTTGTCACGACCGGGCGGGTATTCACCCCTCCACTTT.

This clone has a single count. This sequence joins TRBV24-1 and TRBJ1-6; TRBD1 aligns across 7 bases. The germline CDR1 and CDR2 sequences are KGHDR and SFDVKD. V lost 7 bases, J lost 13 bases, and 12 bases stayed unmatched. The CDR3 is made up of 14 amino acids. The CDR3 region is CATRGEGALAPLHF. As DNA, the CDR3 is TGTGCCACCAGAGGGGAGGGGGCTTTAGCCCCCCTCCACTTT.

The chain uses TRBV15 and TRBJ1-2; D possibly corresponds to TRBD1 (5 bases). CDR1 and CDR2 from the germline V gene are LNHNV and YYDKDF (reference sequence). The germline V and J ends were trimmed by 1 base and 8 bases, with 14 bases remaining between them. CDR3 length: 14 amino acids. The CDR3 region has the DNA TGTGCCACCAGCAGAGTGGGGGGTGGGGTCGGCTACACCTTC. It translates to CATSRVGGGVGYTF.

The V and J genes are TRBV10-3 and TRBJ2-1; D ambiguous. The germline gives CDR1 ENHRY, CDR2 SYGVKD. This CDR3 has 12 residues. V was trimmed by 2 bases and J by 7 bases, leaving 6 bases between them. The CDR3 coding sequence is TGTGCCATCAGTGAGATTGGAAATGAGCAGTTCTTC. This translates into CAISEIGNEQFF.

This clone was recorded only once. V gene TRBV7-6 combines with J gene TRBJ1-6; tentatively, D is TRBD1 (5 bases). This CDR3 is built from 15 residues. V lost 1 base and J 7 bases, leaving 11 bases between the germline ends. Germline V lookup: CDR1 SGHVS, CDR2 FNYEAQ. DNA for the CDR3: TGTGCCAGCAGCTTAGTGGGGCTCGGCAATTCACCCCTCCACTTT. It encodes CASSLVGLGNSPLHF.

The CDR3 sequence is CASSGRGDEQFF. The DNA for the CDR3 is TGTGCCAGCAGTGGAAGGGGCGATGAGCAGTTCTTC. This sequence joins TRBV12-3 or TRBV12-4 and TRBJ2-1, with D perhaps matching TRBD1 (5 bases). This CDR3 has 12 amino acids. The V and J ends lost 5 bases and 8 bases respectively, with 10 bases between them.

The rearrangement joins TRBV9 to TRBJ2-7, with 7 bases aligning to TRBD1. This CDR3 comprises 14 residues. Germline CDR1 is SGDLS and CDR2 is YYNGEE. The ends lost 4 bases at V and 6 bases at J; junction bases unmatched: 10. CDR3 DNA sequence: TGTGCCAGCAGCCCCTTCACAGGGGTTGGCGAGCAGTACTTC. It yields the protein CASSPFTGVGEQYF.

This clone showed up just once. The J gene is TRBJ1-2, the V gene TRBV7-2; the match to TRBD1 covers 8 bases. The CDR3 is made up of 16 amino acids. The V gene's germline CDR1 is SGHTA and CDR2 FQGNSA. V trimming: 0 bases; J trimming: 5 bases; junction bases outside the gene matches: 8. The CDR3 is CASSLAPAGGRYGYTF. DNA for the CDR3: TGTGCCAGCAGCTTAGCGCCGGCAGGGGGCCGTTATGGCTACACCTTC.

The chain uses TRBV28 and TRBJ1-1, with a possible D match to TRBD1 (6 bases). Trimming pared 2 bases from V and 2 bases from J, leaving 9 bases between. This CDR3 is built from 14 residues. Germline CDR1 reads MDHEN; CDR2 reads SYDVKM. Written as DNA, the CDR3 is TGTGCCAGCAGTTTAAAGGGGGGAAACACTGAAGCTTTCTTT. Encoded protein: CASSLKGGNTEAFF.

Note on this clone: The junction departs from the called germline gene at one end, perhaps through a read error. J is TRBJ1-2 and V is TRBV6-1; no clear D. CDR1 and CDR2 from the germline V gene are MNHNS and SASEGT. CDR3 length: 10 residues. The CDR3 bases are TGTGCCAGCAGTGATCGGGGATTAGTCTTC. As protein: CASSDRGLVF.

In this sample, this clone turned up a few times. V usage is TRBV7-8 and J usage is TRBJ2-5, with TRBD2 identical over 7 bases. Germline V gene data show CDR1 as SGHVS and CDR2 as FQNEAQ. The V gene end was trimmed by 3 bases and the J gene end by 5 bases; junction bases not matched to a gene: 3. This CDR3 spans 13 amino acids. CDR3 DNA sequence: TGTGCCAGCAGCTTCGGACTAGAGGAGACCCAGTACTTC. This codes for CASSFGLEETQYF.

The chain is built from TRBV7-8 and TRBJ1-6, with 7 bases fitting TRBD1. Losses at the gene ends were 5 bases for V and 6 bases for J; bases not matched to a gene: 13. The CDR3 runs 17 residues. From germline, CDR1 is SGHVS and CDR2 FQNEAQ. Here the CDR3 DNA reads TGTGCCAGCAGCCCTCGAGGGGGCGCTACAGCTAATTCACCCCTCCACTTT. It codes for CASSPRGGATANSPLHF.

The chain couples TRBV15 to TRBJ1-6; a possible D gene is TRBD1 (5 bases). This CDR3 comprises 16 residues. V lost 0 bases and J 6 bases, leaving 12 bases between the germline ends. In germline, CDR1 is LNHNV, CDR2 YYDKDF (reference sequence). CDR3 coding DNA: TGTGCCACCAGCAGAGAACCCGAGAGGGGTAATTCACCCCTCCACTTT. It specifies CATSREPERGNSPLHF.

This clone was picked up a small number of times. CDR3 loop: CASNGVTTDTQYF. Written as DNA, the CDR3 is TGCGCCAGCAACGGGGTCACCACAGATACGCAGTATTTT. This chain links TRBV5-1 with TRBJ2-3; a possible D gene is TRBD2 (5 bases). This CDR3 is 13 amino acids long. Between the trimmed V and J ends, which lost 6 bases and 2 bases, there was a span of 10 bases. Germline CDR1 is SGHRS and CDR2 is YFSETQ.

This chain joins TRBV12-5 and TRBJ1-6, with a possible D match to TRBD1 (5 bases). The V end lost 6 bases, the J end lost 5 bases, and 11 bases lay between the germline ends. Germline CDR1 reads LGHNT; CDR2 reads FRNRAP. CDR3 length: 14 amino acids. In DNA, the CDR3 is TGTGCTAGTGGACCGGGACTCAATAATTCACCCCTCCACTTT. This gives the protein CASGPGLNNSPLHF.

The V call is TRBV20-1, the J call TRBJ2-1; no definite D call. The CDR3 is 11 residues long. Deletions cut 5 bases from V and 4 bases from J, with 6 bases between. Germline V gene lookup returns CDR1 DFQATT and CDR2 SNEGSKA (reference sequence). CDR3 protein: CSALSYNEQFF. In DNA, the CDR3 is TGCAGTGCTCTAAGTTACAATGAGCAGTTCTTC.

The chain joins TRBV27 to TRBJ2-7; 8 nucleotides match TRBD1. Germline values: CDR1 MNHEY, CDR2 SMNVEV (reference sequence). CDR3 length equals 15 residues. J was trimmed by 0 bases and V by 2 bases; bases with no gene match: 3. This CDR3 reads CASSLGTGLSYEQYF. CDR3 bases: TGTGCCAGCAGTTTAGGGACAGGACTCTCCTACGAGCAGTACTTC.

The chain couples TRBV20-1 to TRBJ2-7, with TRBD1 matching 7 bases. Germline trimming cut 3 bases from V and 2 bases from J; bases unmatched to any gene: 4. The CDR3 is 13 amino acids. The germline V gene has CDR1 DFQATT and CDR2 SNEGSKA (reference sequence). The CDR3, as DNA: TGCAGTGCTAGTAGAGGGGGCGCCTACGAGCAGTACTTC. This codes for CSASRGGAYEQYF.

This clone was recorded once. This chain connects TRBV27 to TRBJ1-1; D not resolved. This CDR3 is 16 amino acids long. Germline CDR1 reads MNHEY; CDR2 reads SMNVEV (reference sequence). V gave up 4 bases and J gave up 0 bases, with 15 bases separating them. CDR3 in DNA: TGTGCCAGCAGTTCCTTGCTACGGAGACTGAACACTGAAGCTTTCTTT. Its protein product is CASSSLLRRLNTEAFF.

Details on this clone: The same CDR3 arises from other DNA sequences in this sample as well. The genes are TRBV29-1 and TRBJ2-2; a possible D gene is TRBD2 (5 bases). V was pared by 4 bases and J by 8 bases, with 8 bases between. The CDR3 is 11 residues long. Germline V gene sequence: CDR1 SQVTM, CDR2 ANQGSEA. This CDR3 is CSVGGAGELFF. CDR3 DNA sequence: TGCAGCGTTGGGGGAGCTGGGGAGCTGTTTTTT.

The V call is TRBV10-1, the J call TRBJ2-7; tentatively, D is TRBD1 (6 bases). Trimming pared 5 bases from V and 4 bases from J, leaving 12 bases between. Germline values: CDR1 WNHNN, CDR2 SYGVQD (reference sequence). This CDR3 is 13 amino acids long. CDR3 sequence (DNA): TGCGCCAGCAGTAACAGGGTCGCGTACGAGCAGTACTTC. It codes for CASSNRVAYEQYF.

This chain joins TRBV28 and TRBJ1-1; 9 bases are a match to TRBD1. Germline loops: CDR1 MDHEN, CDR2 SYDVKM. The CDR3 covers 13 residues. The J segment lost 5 bases and the V segment lost 6 bases, leaving 4 bases of the junction unmatched. In DNA, the CDR3 is TGTGCCAGCAGGGGACAGGGCGGAACTGAAGCTTTCTTT. Translating gives CASRGQGGTEAFF.

The chain uses TRBV24-1 and TRBJ2-6, with 9 bases identical to TRBD1. J lost 0 bases, V lost 3 bases, and 14 bases had no gene match. Germline CDR1 is KGHDR and CDR2 is SFDVKD. The CDR3 covers 21 residues. CDR3 nucleotides: TGTGCCACCAGTGATGACCGGGACAGGGATAAACCTCTCTCTGGGGCCAACGTCCTGACTTTC. Translated: CATSDDRDRDKPLSGANVLTF.

The rearrangement uses TRBV2 and TRBJ1-3; D ambiguous. The V end lost 2 bases, the J end lost 4 bases, and 6 bases lay between the germline ends. The germline V gene encodes CDR1 SNHLY and CDR2 FYNNEI. The CDR3 runs to 13 residues. CDR3 DNA sequence: TGTGCCAGCAGTGAACTGTCCGGAAACACCATATATTTT. This translates into CASSELSGNTIYF.

The chain couples TRBV5-6 to TRBJ2-7, with 7 bases fitting TRBD2. J lost 0 bases, V lost 4 bases, and 10 bases had no gene match. Germline V gene sequence: CDR1 SGHDT, CDR2 YYEEEE. The CDR3 length is 16 residues. As DNA, the CDR3 is TGTGCCAGCAGCATGGTAGCGGGTCCAAGCTCCTACGAGCAGTACTTC. This translates into CASSMVAGPSSYEQYF.

The rearrangement uses TRBV3-1 (or the pseudogene TRBV3-2) and TRBJ2-7; TRBD1 matches 10 bases. With 2 bases clipped from V and 2 bases from J, the junction kept 3 bases outside the gene matches. The CDR3 has 15 residues. CDR1 and CDR2 from the germline V gene are LGHDT and YNNKEL (reference sequence). Here the CDR3 DNA reads TGTGCCAGCAGCCAAAGAGACAGGGGGCCCTACGAGCAGTACTTC. It codes for CASSQRDRGPYEQYF.

The table lists this clone with a few counts. The rearrangement uses TRBV10-2 and TRBJ2-7, with D possibly matching TRBD2 (5 bases). CDR3 length: 12 residues. CDR1 and CDR2 from the germline V gene are WSHSY and SAAADI. Deletions cut 3 bases from V and 8 bases from J, with 11 bases between. The CDR3 region has the DNA TGCGCCAGCAGTGACGGCGGGCAACAGCAGTACTTC. The encoded protein is CASSDGGQQQYF.